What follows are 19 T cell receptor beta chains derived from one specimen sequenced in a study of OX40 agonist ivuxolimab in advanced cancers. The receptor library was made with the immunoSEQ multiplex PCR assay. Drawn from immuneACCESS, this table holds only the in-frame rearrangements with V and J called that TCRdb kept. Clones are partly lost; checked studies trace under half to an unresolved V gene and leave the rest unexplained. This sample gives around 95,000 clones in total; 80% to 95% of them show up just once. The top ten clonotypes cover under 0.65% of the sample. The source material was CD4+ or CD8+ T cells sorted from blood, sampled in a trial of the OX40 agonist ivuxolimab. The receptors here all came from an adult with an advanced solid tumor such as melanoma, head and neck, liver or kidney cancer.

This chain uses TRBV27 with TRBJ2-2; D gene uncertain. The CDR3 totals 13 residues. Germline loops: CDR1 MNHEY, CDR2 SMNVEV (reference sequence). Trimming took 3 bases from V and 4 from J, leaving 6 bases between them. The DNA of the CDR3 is TGTGCCAGCAGTTTGGAGACCACCGGGGAGCTGTTTTTT. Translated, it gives CASSLETTGELFF.

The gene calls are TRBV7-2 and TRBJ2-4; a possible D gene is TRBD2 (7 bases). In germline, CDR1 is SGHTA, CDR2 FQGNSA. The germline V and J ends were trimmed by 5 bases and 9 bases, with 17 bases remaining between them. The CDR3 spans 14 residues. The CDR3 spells CASSPRGGGSIQYF. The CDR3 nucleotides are TGTGCCAGCAGCCCTCGGGGAGGGGGGAGCATTCAGTACTTC. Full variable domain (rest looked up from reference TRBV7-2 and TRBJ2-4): GAGVSQSPSNKVTEKGKDVELRCDPISGHTALYWYRQSLGQGLEFLIYFQGNSAPDKSGLPSDRFSAERTGGSVSTLTIQRTQQEDSAVYLCASSPRGGGSIQYFGAGTRLSVL.

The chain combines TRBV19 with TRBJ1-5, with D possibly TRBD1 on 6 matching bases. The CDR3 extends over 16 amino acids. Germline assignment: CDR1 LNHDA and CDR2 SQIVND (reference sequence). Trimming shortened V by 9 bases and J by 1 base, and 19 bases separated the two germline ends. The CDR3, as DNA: TGTGCCAGCCGTCCAGGAGGGGGAACAAGCAATCAGCCCCAGCATTTT. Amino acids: CASRPGGGTSNQPQHF.

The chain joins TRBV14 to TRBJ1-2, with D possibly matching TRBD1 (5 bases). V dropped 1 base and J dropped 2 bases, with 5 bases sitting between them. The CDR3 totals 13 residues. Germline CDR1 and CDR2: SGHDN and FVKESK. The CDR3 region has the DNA TGTGCCAGCAGCCAAGCAGGGAACTATGGCTACACCTTC. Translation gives CASSQAGNYGYTF.

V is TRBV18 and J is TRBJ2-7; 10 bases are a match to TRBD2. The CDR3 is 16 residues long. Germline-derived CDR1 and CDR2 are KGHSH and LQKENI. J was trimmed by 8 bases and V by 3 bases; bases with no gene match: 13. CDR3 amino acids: CASSPTRLAGENKQYF. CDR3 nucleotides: TGTGCCAGCTCACCGACTCGCCTAGCGGGAGAAAACAAGCAGTACTTC.

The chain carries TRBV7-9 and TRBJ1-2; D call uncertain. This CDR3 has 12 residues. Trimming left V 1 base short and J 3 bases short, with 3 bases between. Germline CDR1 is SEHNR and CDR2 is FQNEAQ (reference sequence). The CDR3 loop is CASSLVDYGYTF. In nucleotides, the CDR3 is TGTGCCAGCAGCTTAGTGGACTATGGCTACACCTTC.

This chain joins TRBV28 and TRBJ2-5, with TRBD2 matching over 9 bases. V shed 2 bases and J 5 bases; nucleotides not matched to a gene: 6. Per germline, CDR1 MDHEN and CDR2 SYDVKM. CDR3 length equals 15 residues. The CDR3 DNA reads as TGTGCCAGCAGTTTAGGGCTAGCGGGAACGGAGACCCAGTACTTC. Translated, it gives CASSLGLAGTETQYF.

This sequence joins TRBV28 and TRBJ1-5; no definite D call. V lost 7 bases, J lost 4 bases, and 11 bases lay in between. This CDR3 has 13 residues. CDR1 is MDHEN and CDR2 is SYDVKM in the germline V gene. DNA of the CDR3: TGTGCCAGCAATGTCCCCGGGAATCAGCCCCAGCATTTT. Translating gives CASNVPGNQPQHF. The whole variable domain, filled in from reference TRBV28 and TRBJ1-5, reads DVKVTQSSRYLVKRTGEKVFLECVQDMDHENMFWYRQDPGLGLRLIYFSYDVKMKEKGDIPEGYSVSREKKERFSLILESASTNQTSMYLCASNVPGNQPQHFGDGTRLSIL.

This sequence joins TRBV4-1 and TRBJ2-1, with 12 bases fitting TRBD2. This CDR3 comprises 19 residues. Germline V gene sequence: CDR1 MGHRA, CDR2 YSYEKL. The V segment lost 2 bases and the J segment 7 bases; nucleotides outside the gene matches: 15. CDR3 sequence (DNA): TGCGCCAGCAGCCAAAAGACAGCGTGGACTAGCGGGAAAGTTAATGAGCAGTTCTTC. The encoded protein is CASSQKTAWTSGKVNEQFF.

The CDR3 DNA reads TGTGCCAGCAGCGGCTCCTCCGGCGAGCAGTACTTC. Translation gives CASSGSSGEQYF. J is TRBJ2-7 and V is TRBV9, with D uncertain. The germline CDR1 and CDR2 sequences are SGDLS and YYNGEE. The CDR3 sequence is 12 residues long. The germline V and J ends were trimmed by 3 bases and 6 bases, with 10 bases remaining between them.

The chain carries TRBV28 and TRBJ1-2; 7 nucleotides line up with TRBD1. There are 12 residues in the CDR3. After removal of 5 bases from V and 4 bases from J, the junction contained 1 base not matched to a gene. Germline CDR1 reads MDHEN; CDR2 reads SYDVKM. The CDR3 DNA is TGTGCCAGCAGTCGGGACAGCTATGGCTACACCTTC. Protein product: CASSRDSYGYTF.

The CDR3 sequence is CASSVDQRSSLTTQYF. CDR3 DNA sequence: TGTGCCAGCAGCGTAGACCAGCGCTCATCTCTTACTACGCAGTATTTT. This rearrangement joins TRBV9 to TRBJ2-3; D is unclear. Trimming cost V 0 bases and J 8 bases, with 19 bases left between them. The CDR3 totals 16 residues. CDR1 is SGDLS and CDR2 is YYNGEE in the germline V gene. Supplemented by reference TRBV9 and TRBJ2-3, the full variable domain reads DSGVTQTPKHLITATGQRVTLRCSPRSGDLSVYWYQQSLDQGLQFLIQYYNGEERAKGNILERFSAQQFPDLHSELNLSSLELGDSALYFCASSVDQRSSLTTQYFGPGTRLTVL.

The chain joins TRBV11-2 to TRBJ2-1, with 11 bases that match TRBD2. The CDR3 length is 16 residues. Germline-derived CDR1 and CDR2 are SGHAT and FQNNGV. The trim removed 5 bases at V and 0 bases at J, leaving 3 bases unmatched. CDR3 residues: CASSRTSGSSYNEQFF. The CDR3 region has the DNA TGTGCCAGCAGCCGAACTAGCGGGAGCTCCTACAATGAGCAGTTCTTC.

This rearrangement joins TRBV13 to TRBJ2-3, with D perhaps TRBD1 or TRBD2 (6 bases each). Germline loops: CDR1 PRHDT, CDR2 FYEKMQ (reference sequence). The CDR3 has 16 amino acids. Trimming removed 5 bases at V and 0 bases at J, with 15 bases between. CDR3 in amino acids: CASSLVGGSSTDTQYF. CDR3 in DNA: TGTGCCAGCAGCCTCGTAGGGGGGAGTAGCACAGATACGCAGTATTTT.

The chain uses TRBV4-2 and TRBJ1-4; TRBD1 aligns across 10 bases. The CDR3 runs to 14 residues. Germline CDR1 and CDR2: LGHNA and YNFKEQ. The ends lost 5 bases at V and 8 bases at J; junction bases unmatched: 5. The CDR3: CASSKGQGSEKLFF. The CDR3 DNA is TGTGCCAGCAGCAAGGGACAGGGGTCCGAAAAACTGTTTTTT.

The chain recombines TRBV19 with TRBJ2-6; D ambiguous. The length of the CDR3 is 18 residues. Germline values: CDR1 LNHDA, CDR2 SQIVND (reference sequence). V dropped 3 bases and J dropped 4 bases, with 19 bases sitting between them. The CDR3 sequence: CASSMGKRTAGGANVLTF. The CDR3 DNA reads TGTGCCAGTAGTATGGGGAAACGTACCGCAGGCGGGGCCAACGTCCTGACTTTC.

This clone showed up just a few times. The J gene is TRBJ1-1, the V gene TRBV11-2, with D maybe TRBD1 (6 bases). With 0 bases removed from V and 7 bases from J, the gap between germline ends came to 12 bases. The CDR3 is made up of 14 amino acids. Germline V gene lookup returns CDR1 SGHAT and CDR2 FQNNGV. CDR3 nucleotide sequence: TGTGCCAGCAGCTTAGAACAGGGAAGTGGTGAAGCTTTCTTT. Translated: CASSLEQGSGEAFF.

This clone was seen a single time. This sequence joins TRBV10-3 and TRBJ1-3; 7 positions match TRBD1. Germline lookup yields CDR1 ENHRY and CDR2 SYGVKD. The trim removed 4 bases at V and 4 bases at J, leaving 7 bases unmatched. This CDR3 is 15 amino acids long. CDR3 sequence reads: CAISASTGAGNTIYF. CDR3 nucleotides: TGTGCCATCAGTGCCTCTACAGGGGCAGGAAACACCATATATTTT.

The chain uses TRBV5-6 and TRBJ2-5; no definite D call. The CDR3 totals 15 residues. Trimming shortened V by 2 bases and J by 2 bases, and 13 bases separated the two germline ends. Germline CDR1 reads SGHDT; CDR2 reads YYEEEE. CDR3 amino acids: CASSFALGRQETQYF. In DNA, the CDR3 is TGTGCCAGCAGCTTTGCTCTCGGGCGGCAAGAGACCCAGTACTTC.